This entry describes one TCR beta chain. The antigen is not known. The donors were healthy bone marrow donors. The PCR contained 60 Vbeta and 13 Jbeta primers. Data came from immunoSEQ multiplex PCR; TCRdb stores just in-frame clones and leaves some out. The data contain about 210,000 clones, 81% of them seen just once; the ten biggest clones take up roughly 3.6%. These data come from a study of cytomegalovirus exposure and HLA in healthy donors. This CDR3 contains 14 residues. V lost 3 bases and J 5 bases, leaving 13 bases between the germline ends. The germline V gene has CDR1 MDHEN and CDR2 SYDVKM. Study results and caveats: Across donors, most TCRs were seen rarely, yet some public ones were widespread. Overall, about 160 TCR beta chains were annotated as cytomegalovirus-associated.

V and J are TRBV28 and TRBJ2-5; weak D call: TRBD1 (6 bases). The receptor's source is a man aged 35-49 years in good health and CMV-seropositive. The sequenced sample consisted of PBMCs. CDR3 DNA: TGTGCCAGCAGTTTCCTTACAGGGTGGGAGACCCAGTACTTC. It is translated as CASSFLTGWETQYF.